Detailed here is one T cell receptor beta chain. Its target is unknown. The record originates from a study of T cell responses to AZD1222 COVID-19 vaccine. The study, taken as a whole, reports: Baseline seropositivity characterized only a handful of AZD1222 recipients. Across the whole spike, CD4 TCRs peaked at regions 160-218 and 743-854. Mostly white British, mostly female donors; authors suggested clonal diversity may be underestimated.

CDR1 LNHDA and CDR2 SQIVND come from the germline V gene (reference sequence). V lost 9 bases, J lost 5 bases, and 19 bases lay in between. The CDR3 extends over 14 amino acids. The data were produced by immunoSEQ multiplex PCR, yet TCRdb's version contains in-frame clones alone and is incomplete. The sample lists about 140,000 clones, 75% to 90% seen once, with around 7.8% in the top ten. The genes are TRBV19 and TRBJ2-5; possible D gene TRBD2, 7 bases. This sample comprised peripheral blood, obtained on day 0 of AZD1222 vaccination. The source of this sequence is an adult in good health. In nucleotides, the CDR3 is TGTGCCAGCACCTCGGGGGGCGGACCCGAGACCCAGTACTTC. This gives the protein CASTSGGGPETQYF. The entire variable domain, with the rest obtained from reference TRBV19 and TRBJ2-5, is as follows: DGGITQSPKYLFRKEGQNVTLSCEQNLNHDAMYWYRQDPGQGLRLIYYSQIVNDFQKGDIAEGYSVSREKKESFPLTVTSAQKNPTAFYLCASTSGGGPETQYFGPGTRLLVL.